The text below deals with one T cell receptor beta chain. Some clones are missing from TCRdb's copy, which holds only in-frame ones; the method was immunoSEQ multiplex PCR. The sample holds approximately 110,000 clones, roughly four fifths seen once. The data belong to a study of blood T cell repertoires in COVID-19. Background on the study: Acute-phase and convalescent COVID-19 samples originated in the United States, Italy and Spain.

The CDR3 has 16 amino acids. Losses at the gene ends were 5 bases for V and 2 bases for J; bases not matched to a gene: 9. CDR1 and CDR2 (germline): SGHTA, FQGNSA. The source material was peripheral blood. The clonotype comes from a woman older than 75 with acute or convalescent COVID-19. The chain employs TRBV7-2 and TRBJ1-2; 9 bases fit TRBD1. DNA for the CDR3: TGTGCCAGCAGCCTACATACCGGGACAGGGAACTATGGCTACACCTTC. This encodes CASSLHTGTGNYGYTF.